The next 26 T cell receptor beta chains were all read from a single sample in a study of T cell responses to AZD1222 COVID-19 vaccine listed by TCRdb under 2021. Library creation used the immunoSEQ multiplex PCR assay. The immuneACCESS repertoire file appears here via TCRdb, limited to in-frame rearrangements. These files lack a portion of the clones; in checked studies, under half of the deficit traces to unresolved V genes, and the cause of the others is not known. The sample table holds under 200,000 clones, of which roughly 94% were seen once. The ten top clones hold roughly 4.4% of the sample. Interpreted using the paper, the time point label stands for: baseline before first vaccination. This specimen's treatment or condition label, per the study, means: meningococcal conjugate vaccine given as trial control. The specimen was peripheral blood, collected on day 0 of MenACWY control vaccination. These receptors were taken from an adult in good health.

J is TRBJ1-2 and V is TRBV19; no clear D. V shed 0 bases and J shed 2 bases, with 10 bases lying between them. CDR1 is LNHDA, CDR2 SQIVND, per germline (reference sequence). The CDR3 is 15 amino acids. The CDR3 spells CASSIDRVENYGYTF. The DNA of the CDR3 is TGTGCCAGTAGTATAGATCGGGTGGAGAACTATGGCTACACCTTC.

V usage is TRBV5-8 and J usage is TRBJ2-7; 7 bases are a match to TRBD2. This CDR3 region has 14 residues. The ends lost 2 bases at V and 1 base at J; junction bases unmatched: 3. CDR1 and CDR2 (germline): SGHTS, YDEGEE. CDR3 amino acids: CASSFRTRSYEQYF. The CDR3 DNA follows: TGTGCCAGCAGCTTCCGGACTAGGTCCTACGAGCAGTACTTC.

The CDR3 nucleotides read TGTGCCAGCAGCCCCGACGGGGGCTATGGCTACACCTTC. Translating gives CASSPDGGYGYTF. This chain joins TRBV9 and TRBJ1-2; the D gene is possibly TRBD1 (5 bases). The V and J ends lost 4 bases and 4 bases respectively, with 11 bases between them. CDR1 and CDR2 from the germline V gene are SGDLS and YYNGEE. The CDR3 totals 13 residues.

This clone was detected once. The chain uses TRBV11-2 and TRBJ1-4; D might be TRBD1 (6 bases). Germline lookup yields CDR1 SGHAT and CDR2 FQNNGV. The V and J ends lost 0 bases and 8 bases respectively, with 13 bases between them. The CDR3 has 15 residues. In nucleotides, the CDR3 is TGTGCCAGCAGCTTAGATCCGGGGGCCAGGGAAAAACTGTTTTTT. Residues: CASSLDPGAREKLFF.

The chain links TRBV7-3 to TRBJ2-6, with D unclear. There are 16 residues in the CDR3. Trimming took 5 bases from V and 4 from J, leaving 15 bases between them. CDR1 and CDR2 (germline): SGHTA, FQGTGA. The CDR3 here is CASSPLAFGGANVLTF. In DNA form, the CDR3 reads TGTGCCAGCAGCCCCTTGGCATTTGGCGGGGCCAACGTCCTGACTTTC.

This clone was seen once. The CDR3 here is CASSLGMGSANEKLFF. In DNA form, the CDR3 reads TGTGCCAGCAGTTTGGGGATGGGATCTGCTAATGAAAAACTGTTTTTT. The V and J genes are TRBV11-2 and TRBJ1-4; the D is unclear. Germline assignment: CDR1 SGHAT and CDR2 FQNNGV. The CDR3 contains 16 residues. Trimming stripped 6 bases from V and 3 bases from J, with 17 bases between.

CDR3 sequence: CASSSGVPGYEQYF. CDR3 nucleotide sequence: TGCGCCAGCAGCTCAGGAGTCCCTGGCTACGAGCAGTACTTC. The rearrangement joins TRBV5-1 to TRBJ2-7; D unclear. From germline, CDR1 is SGHRS and CDR2 YFSETQ. The CDR3 is 14 residues long. With 3 bases removed from V and 3 bases from J, the gap between germline ends came to 13 bases.

The chain links TRBV3-1 (or the pseudogene TRBV3-2) to TRBJ1-1; D may be TRBD1 (5 bases). Trimming pared 5 bases from V and 3 bases from J, leaving 10 bases between. The CDR3 covers 13 residues. CDR1 is LGHDT and CDR2 is YNNKEL in the germline V gene (reference sequence). CDR3 residues: CASSFLGDTEAFF. CDR3 nucleotides: TGTGCCAGCAGCTTCTTGGGGGACACTGAAGCTTTCTTT.

The CDR3 spells CASSLARGSAGSYGYTF. CDR3 nucleotides: TGCGCCAGCAGCTTGGCCAGGGGTTCGGCTGGGTCCTATGGCTACACCTTC. The rearrangement joins TRBV5-1 to TRBJ1-2; a possible D gene is TRBD1 (6 bases). This CDR3 region has 17 residues. Trimming removed 0 bases at V and 4 bases at J, with 19 bases between. Germline V gene lookup returns CDR1 SGHRS and CDR2 YFSETQ.

The CDR3 coding sequence is TGTGCCAGTAGTGTTCAGATGCTCCTCCACACTGAAGCTTTCTTT. This sequence encodes CASSVQMLLHTEAFF. This rearrangement joins TRBV19 to TRBJ1-1; D remains unclear. Between the trimmed V and J ends, which lost 5 bases and 3 bases, there was a span of 16 bases. CDR1 LNHDA and CDR2 SQIVND come from the germline V gene (reference sequence). CDR3 length: 15 residues.

The chain links TRBV7-2 to TRBJ2-1; 10 nucleotides line up with TRBD2. J was trimmed by 0 bases and V by 3 bases; bases with no gene match: 5. The CDR3 is made up of 17 amino acids. From germline, CDR1 is SGHTA and CDR2 FQGNSA. The CDR3 nucleotides read TGTGCCAGCAGCTTTAGGACTAGCGGAGGCTCCTACAATGAGCAGTTCTTC. This codes for CASSFRTSGGSYNEQFF.

The rearrangement joins TRBV9 to TRBJ2-1; D is perhaps TRBD2 (5 bases). V lost 0 bases and J lost 4, with 14 bases in between. The germline V gene encodes CDR1 SGDLS and CDR2 YYNGEE. The CDR3 contains 16 residues. The CDR3 sequence: CASSVAGGGSYNEQFF. CDR3 in DNA: TGTGCCAGCAGCGTAGCGGGTGGAGGCTCGTACAATGAGCAGTTCTTC.

The chain is built from TRBV27 and TRBJ1-5; 8 nucleotides match TRBD1. V lost 5 bases to trimming and J lost 2 bases; unmatched junction nucleotides: 11. Looked up from germline, CDR1 is MNHEY and CDR2 is SMNVEV (reference sequence). The CDR3 totals 17 residues. CDR3 loop: CASSDRTGLIGNQPQHF. CDR3 sequence (DNA): TGTGCCAGCAGTGACCGGACAGGGTTAATAGGCAATCAGCCCCAGCATTTT.

This chain connects TRBV19 to TRBJ1-2; D might be TRBD1 (6 bases). Germline assignment: CDR1 LNHDA and CDR2 SQIVND (reference sequence). This CDR3 is 13 amino acids long. Trimming took off 5 bases at V and 7 bases at J, with 14 bases between the two ends. CDR3 in DNA: TGTGCCAGTAGTGAACGACAGGAGGGTGGCTACACCTTC. It encodes CASSERQEGGYTF. The entire variable domain, with the rest obtained from reference TRBV19 and TRBJ1-2, is as follows: DGGITQSPKYLFRKEGQNVTLSCEQNLNHDAMYWYRQDPGQGLRLIYYSQIVNDFQKGDIAEGYSVSREKKESFPLTVTSAQKNPTAFYLCASSERQEGGYTFGSGTRLTVV.

This chain joins TRBV13 and TRBJ2-5; the match to TRBD1 covers 7 bases. Germline V lookup: CDR1 PRHDT, CDR2 FYEKMQ (reference sequence). V shed 3 bases and J 5 bases; nucleotides not matched to a gene: 3. This CDR3 spans 13 amino acids. This CDR3 is CASSFDREETQYF. CDR3 nucleotides: TGTGCCAGCAGCTTTGACAGGGAGGAGACCCAGTACTTC.

This chain connects TRBV19 to TRBJ2-5; 9 bases agree with TRBD1. The CDR3 runs 15 residues. Trimming removed 4 bases from V and 0 bases from J; junction bases left unmatched: 3. Germline CDR1 and CDR2: LNHDA and SQIVND (reference sequence). CDR3: CASSTGTGNQETQYF. The CDR3 DNA follows: TGTGCCAGTAGTACAGGGACAGGGAACCAAGAGACCCAGTACTTC.

The rearrangement joins TRBV7-4 to TRBJ1-3; the D gene is possibly TRBD1 (6 bases). The CDR3 totals 18 residues. V was shortened by 1 base and J by 0 bases, with 16 bases between the two germline ends. CDR1 is SGHVT, CDR2 SQSDAQ, per germline. The CDR3 nucleotides are TGTGCCAGCAGCTTAGGAGCGAGGACAGCCAGCTCTGGAAACACCATATATTTT. Protein sequence: CASSLGARTASSGNTIYF.

This clone was detected only a few times. The chain combines TRBV19 with TRBJ1-5; no reliable D call. The CDR3 contains 14 residues. Trimming stripped 6 bases from V and 7 bases from J, with 16 bases between. Germline V gene sequence: CDR1 LNHDA, CDR2 SQIVND (reference sequence). CDR3 nucleotide sequence: TGTGCCAGTAGAGGATTGGGATCGGGGCAGCCCCAGCATTTT. Its translation: CASRGLGSGQPQHF. Using reference TRBV19 and TRBJ1-5 for the parts outside the CDR3, the full variable domain is DGGITQSPKYLFRKEGQNVTLSCEQNLNHDAMYWYRQDPGQGLRLIYYSQIVNDFQKGDIAEGYSVSREKKESFPLTVTSAQKNPTAFYLCASRGLGSGQPQHFGDGTRLSIL.

V gene TRBV30 combines with J gene TRBJ2-3; D is undetermined. V shed 0 bases and J shed 0 bases, with 4 bases lying between them. Germline V lookup: CDR1 GTSNPN, CDR2 SVGIG (reference sequence). This CDR3 is built from 13 residues. The CDR3, as DNA: TGTGCCTGGAGTGTACTGAGCACAGATACGCAGTATTTT. It codes for CAWSVLSTDTQYF.

The chain is built from TRBV6-5 and TRBJ2-3, with a possible D match to TRBD2 (5 bases). Trimming left V 6 bases short and J 6 bases short, with 10 bases between. Germline V CDR1 and CDR2: MNHEY, SVGAGI. This CDR3 has 12 residues. The chain's CDR3 is CASSLLADTQYF. DNA of the CDR3: TGTGCCAGCAGCCTTCTAGCTGATACGCAGTATTTT.

V usage is TRBV28 and J usage is TRBJ2-7; 13 positions match TRBD2. The CDR3 runs 18 residues. Germline CDR1 is MDHEN and CDR2 is SYDVKM. Trimming took 6 bases from V and 5 from J; bases not matched to a gene: 16. The CDR3 protein is CASSSFTGLAGVRDEQYF. The DNA of the CDR3 is TGTGCCAGCAGCTCTTTCACCGGACTAGCGGGAGTGCGCGACGAGCAGTACTTC.

The rearrangement uses TRBV5-1 and TRBJ2-2, with TRBD1 matching 7 bases. With 0 bases clipped from V and 1 base from J, the junction kept 6 bases outside the gene matches. CDR1 is SGHRS, CDR2 YFSETQ, per germline. The CDR3 has 17 amino acids. The CDR3 DNA reads TGCGCCAGCAGCTTGGCTGGTGCAGGGGGGAACACCGGGGAGCTGTTTTTT. It specifies CASSLAGAGGNTGELFF. The complete variable domain, with remaining parts taken from reference TRBV5-1 and TRBJ2-2, reads KAGVTQTPRYLIKTRGQQVTLSCSPISGHRSVSWYQQTPGQGLQFLFEYFSETQRNKGNFPGRFSGRQFSNSRSEMNVSTLELGDSALYLCASSLAGAGGNTGELFFGEGSRLTVL.

J is TRBJ2-2 and V is TRBV25-1; weak D call: TRBD2 (6 bases). CDR1 is MGHDK, CDR2 SYGVNS, per germline. Deletions cut 8 bases from V and 2 bases from J, with 6 bases between. The CDR3 is 12 amino acids. CDR3 nucleotide sequence: TGTGCCAGCGGACTAAACACCGGGGAGCTGTTTTTT. This gives the protein CASGLNTGELFF.

V is TRBV29-1 and J is TRBJ2-1, with D possibly matching TRBD1 (6 bases). The germline V and J ends were trimmed by 4 bases and 0 bases, with 13 bases remaining between them. Germline V gene sequence: CDR1 SQVTM, CDR2 ANQGSEA. The CDR3 totals 15 residues. The CDR3 sequence: CSVATDSRSYNEQFF. The CDR3 DNA sequence: TGCAGCGTTGCAACGGACAGCCGCTCCTACAATGAGCAGTTCTTC.

V gene TRBV28 combines with J gene TRBJ2-7, with 10 nucleotides matching TRBD2. The germline V gene has CDR1 MDHEN and CDR2 SYDVKM. The V and J ends lost 7 bases and 0 bases, in that order; junction bases with no gene match: 15. The CDR3 is 18 amino acids. The CDR3 DNA follows: TGTGCCAGCATCCCGGGGGAGGCCCTAGCGGGGGCCTCCTACGAGCAGTACTTC. Translating gives CASIPGEALAGASYEQYF.

The rearrangement uses TRBV9 and TRBJ2-3; possibly TRBD1 or TRBD2 for D (5 bases each). The CDR3 extends over 15 amino acids. Between the trimmed V and J ends, which lost 0 bases and 4 bases, there was a span of 12 bases. Germline V lookup: CDR1 SGDLS, CDR2 YYNGEE. The CDR3, as DNA: TGTGCCAGCAGCGTAGGGGCTACGGGGCCAGATACGCAGTATTTT. It encodes CASSVGATGPDTQYF.